Below, one T cell receptor (beta chain) is given with its context. Its antigen is currently unknown. The CDR3 has 13 residues. Looked up from germline, CDR1 is SGHTA and CDR2 is FQGNSA. V dropped 5 bases and J dropped 4 bases, with 9 bases sitting between them. The PCR ran on 60 Vbeta and 13 Jbeta primers. Generated by immunoSEQ multiplex PCR, the TCRdb table keeps only in-frame clones and is missing some. The table lists about 210,000 clones, roughly four fifths of them singletons, with roughly a tenth in the top ten. The data derive from a study of cytomegalovirus exposure and HLA in healthy donors. Notes on the study in general: Most TCR sequences were uncommon, yet certain public TCRs appeared in many donors.

This chain connects TRBV7-2 to TRBJ1-5, with D perhaps TRBD1 (5 bases). Sequenced input: PBMCs. This sequence was found in a woman in her forties or fifties in good health and CMV-seropositive. CDR3 DNA sequence: TGTGCCAGCAGCCCCCGGACAAATCAGCCCCAGCATTTT. Protein: CASSPRTNQPQHF.